This TCR beta chain came from a study of T cell responses to AZD1222 COVID-19 vaccine. Produced via immunoSEQ multiplex PCR; TCRdb's table is partial and in-frame only. This sample has about 120,000 clones; 88% occur once, and the top ten carry over 3%. The V and J ends lost 4 bases and 4 bases, in that order; junction bases with no gene match: 11. The CDR3 is 17 residues long. Per germline, CDR1 LGHNA and CDR2 YSLEER. This clonotype was obtained from an adult in good health. Sequences were derived from peripheral blood, sampled on day 0 of AZD1222 vaccination. J is TRBJ2-7 and V is TRBV4-3, with 12 positions matching TRBD2. In nucleotides, the CDR3 is TGCGCCAGCAGCCCCCGGACTAGCGGGGCCCCGAAGTACGAGCAGTACTTC. Amino acid sequence: CASSPRTSGAPKYEQYF.